The 11 T cell receptor beta chains given below trace back to one sample, sequenced in a study of regulatory T cells in long-lasting Graves disease. The time point here: persistent/refractory GD, antithyroid drugs over 5 years with positive TRAb. Making the TCR library involved RNA that had been extracted from PBMCs. CDR3-region Arm-PCR and iRepertoire HTBI primers produced the TCR beta libraries. TCRdb reanalysed the multiplex PCR reads using MiXCR and keeps one entry per CDR3 protein. Among 350,000 to 500,000 distinct CDR3 sequences listed, around a fifth were seen once. Specimen: peripheral blood mononuclear cells (PBMCs), collected when the disease was refractory, from a patient treated with antithyroid drugs. These receptors originate from a female donor with Graves disease.

Note on this clonotype: Likely a read error: the CDR3 ends without its conserved phenylalanine or tryptophan. The CDR3 DNA reads as TGTGCCAGCAGCTTAGCGGCAGAGGGCTACGAGCAGTACTAC. Its translation is CASSLAAEGYEQYY. The gene calls are TRBV7-8 and TRBJ2-7; tentative D call: TRBD2 (5 bases). Germline V CDR1 and CDR2: SGHVS, FQNEAQ. The CDR3 extends over 14 amino acids. Trimming removed 0 bases from V and 3 bases from J, with 9 bases in between.

This clonotype was seen a few times. This chain uses TRBV28 with TRBJ2-5; 7 nucleotides agree with TRBD1. Germline V gives CDR1 MDHEN, CDR2 SYDVKM. The length of the CDR3 is 15 residues. With V trimmed by 5 bases and J by 7 bases, 13 bases remained unmatched. The DNA for the CDR3 is TGTGCCAGCAGTCTTTTCGGACAGGCTCGCGGGACCCAGTACTTC. Residues: CASSLFGQARGTQYF.

This clonotype showed up many times. The V and J genes are TRBV7-2 and TRBJ2-7; D not resolved. Trimming shortened V by 5 bases and J by 3 bases, and 14 bases separated the two germline ends. The CDR3 totals 14 residues. Germline V gives CDR1 SGHTA, CDR2 FQGNSA. CDR3: CASSRTAGLYEQYF. DNA of the CDR3: TGTGCCAGCAGCCGTACAGCAGGCCTCTACGAGCAGTACTTC.

This clonotype appeared many times. CDR3: CASSLAGGSYGYTF. DNA of the CDR3: TGCGCCAGCAGCTTGGCTGGGGGGAGCTATGGCTACACCTTC. The chain carries TRBV5-1 and TRBJ1-2, with D possibly TRBD1 on 5 matching bases. In germline, CDR1 is SGHRS, CDR2 YFSETQ. This CDR3 region has 14 residues. The V and J ends lost 0 bases and 4 bases respectively, with 10 bases between them.

The chain employs TRBV20-1 and TRBJ2-1, with TRBD2 matching over 8 bases. V dropped 0 bases and J dropped 4; count of bases not matched to a gene: 8. The CDR3 has 16 residues. Per germline, CDR1 DFQATT and CDR2 SNEGSKA (reference sequence). The CDR3 sequence: CSARDREGQLYNEQFF. The CDR3 region has the DNA TGCAGTGCTAGAGACCGGGAGGGCCAATTGTACAATGAGCAGTTCTTC.

This clonotype was found a few times. V usage is TRBV4-1 and J usage is TRBJ2-2; possibly TRBD1 for D (6 bases). CDR1 is MGHRA, CDR2 YSYEKL, per germline. V was shortened by 1 base and J by 0 bases, with 12 bases between the two germline ends. The CDR3 sequence is 17 residues long. DNA for the CDR3: TGCGCCAGCAGCCAAGGGAAACAGGGAGCGAACACCGGGGAGCTGTTTTTT. Translated, it gives CASSQGKQGANTGELFF.

This clonotype was recorded at least ten times. The chain has TRBV18 and TRBJ2-5; D is unclear. The CDR3 runs 15 residues. Germline lookup yields CDR1 KGHSH and CDR2 LQKENI. The germline V and J ends were trimmed by 3 bases and 0 bases, with 11 bases remaining between them. CDR3 bases: TGTGCCAGCTCACCTTTAGACGGCTACCAAGAGACCCAGTACTTC. Its protein product is CASSPLDGYQETQYF.

This clonotype was picked up many times. The V call is TRBV28, the J call TRBJ2-7; D not resolved. This CDR3 has 14 amino acids. V gave up 2 bases and J gave up 3 bases, with 11 bases separating them. Germline V gene sequence: CDR1 MDHEN, CDR2 SYDVKM. CDR3 loop: CASSLGQHRYEQYF. The DNA for the CDR3 is TGTGCCAGCAGTTTAGGTCAGCACCGCTACGAGCAGTACTTC.

J is TRBJ1-4 and V is TRBV15; TRBD1 matches at 8 bases. The CDR3 totals 16 residues. Losses at the gene ends were 4 bases for V and 7 bases for J; bases not matched to a gene: 11. The germline CDR1 and CDR2 sequences are LNHNV and YYDKDF (reference sequence). The CDR3 nucleotides read TGTGCCACCAGCACTGGGACAGGCCAATTGATTGAAAAACTGTTTTTT. The encoded protein is CATSTGTGQLIEKLFF. Filled out from reference TRBV15 and TRBJ1-4, the complete variable domain reads DAMVIQNPRYQVTQFGKPVTLSCSQTLNHNVMYWYQQKSSQAPKLLFHYYDKDFNNEADTPDNFQSRRPNTSFCFLDIRSPGLGDTAMYLCATSTGTGQLIEKLFFGSGTQLSVL.

This clonotype was seen more than once but under ten times. The V and J genes are TRBV20-1 and TRBJ1-5; D is unclear. V shed 3 bases and J shed 4 bases, with 10 bases lying between them. The CDR3 covers 13 residues. Germline V gives CDR1 DFQATT, CDR2 SNEGSKA (reference sequence). The CDR3 DNA reads as TGCAGTGCTAGTAGCGGATTAAATCAGCCCCAGCATTTT. Its translation: CSASSGLNQPQHF.

With respect to this clonotype: A much larger clone is a single base away; this may be a read error. The V and J genes are TRBV7-9 and TRBJ1-1; D is unresolved. Germline loops: CDR1 SEHNR, CDR2 FQNEAQ (reference sequence). The CDR3 runs 13 residues. V lost 5 bases to trimming and J lost 3 bases, with 10 bases between them. The CDR3 loop reads CASSPGRYTEAFF. The DNA for the CDR3 is TGTGCCAGCAGCCCCGGACGGTACACTGAAGCTTTCTTT.